This is a list of T cell receptor beta chains from one sample in a study of T cell responses to AZD1222 COVID-19 vaccine. Generated by immunoSEQ multiplex PCR, the TCRdb table keeps only in-frame clones and is missing some. The data show around 100,000 clones, around 84% seen once. The source was peripheral blood, collected on day 0 of AZD1222 vaccination. Every receptor here comes from an adult in good health. Each CDR3 is given with its conserved first and last residue. The D gene is left open where the match is weak. Clone size is given for some rows only: seen once, a few or many times, or a class if the clone is expanded.

D,size,J,V,CDR3,DNA
.,.,TRBJ1-3,TRBV7-9,CACGGNSGNTIYF,TGTGCTTGTGGAGGAAACTCTGGAAACACCATATATTTT
.,.,TRBJ1-1,TRBV29-1,CSVMNTEAFF,TGCAGCGTAATGAACACTGAAGCTTTCTTT
.,.,TRBJ1-2,TRBV5-1,CASSFDGTTIVGNYGYTF,TGCGCCAGCAGCTTCGACGGAACTACTATTGTTGGTAACTATGGCTACACCTTC
.,.,TRBJ2-7,TRBV27,CASSYRSSYEQYF,TGTGCCAGCAGTTATCGCAGCTCCTACGAGCAGTACTTC
TRBD1,.,TRBJ1-2,TRBV2,CANDRRTGYGYTF,TGTGCCAACGACCGAAGGACAGGCTATGGCTACACCTTC
.,.,TRBJ2-3,TRBV9,CASSGEGDTQYF,TGTGCCAGCAGCGGAGAAGGGGATACGCAGTATTTT
TRBD1,few,TRBJ2-7,TRBV4-1,CASSQGGQGAYEQYF,TGCGCCAGCAGCCAGGGTGGACAGGGGGCCTACGAGCAGTACTTC
TRBD2,few,TRBJ2-5,TRBV7-2,CASSLVSGMGQETQYF,TGTGCCAGCAGCTTGGTTAGCGGGATGGGGCAAGAGACCCAGTACTTC
.,.,TRBJ1-2,TRBV7-2,CASSPPAQEINPGYTF,TGTGCCAGCAGCCCCCCCGCCCAGGAAATAAATCCTGGCTACACCTTC
TRBD1,.,TRBJ2-7,TRBV29-1,CSGGQGQGEQYF,TGCAGCGGGGGACAGGGCCAGGGGGAGCAGTACTTC
.,many,TRBJ2-7,TRBV5-1,CASSVLGGTYEQYF,TGCGCCAGCAGTGTACTAGGCGGTACCTACGAGCAGTACTTC
.,.,TRBJ2-3,TRBV4-2,CASSRDVPGSGTDTQYF,TGTGCCAGCAGCCGAGATGTCCCCGGGAGTGGCACAGATACGCAGTATTTT
TRBD2,.,TRBJ2-3,TRBV19,CASSGPGLAGGPSTDTQYF,TGTGCCAGTAGTGGTCCGGGACTAGCGGGAGGGCCCAGCACAGATACGCAGTATTTT